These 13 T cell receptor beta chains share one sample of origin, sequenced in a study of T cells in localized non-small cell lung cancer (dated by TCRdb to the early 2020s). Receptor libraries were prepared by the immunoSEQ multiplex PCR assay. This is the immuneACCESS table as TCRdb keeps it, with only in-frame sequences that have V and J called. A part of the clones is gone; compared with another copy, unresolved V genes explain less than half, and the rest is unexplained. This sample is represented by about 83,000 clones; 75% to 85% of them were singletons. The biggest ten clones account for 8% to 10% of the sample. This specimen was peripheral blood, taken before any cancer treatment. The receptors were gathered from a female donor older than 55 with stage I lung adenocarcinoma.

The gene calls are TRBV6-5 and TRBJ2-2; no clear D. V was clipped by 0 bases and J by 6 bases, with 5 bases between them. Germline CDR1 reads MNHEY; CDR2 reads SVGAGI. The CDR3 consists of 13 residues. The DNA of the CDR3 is TGTGCCAGCAGTTACTCGGGCCCCGGGGAGCTGTTTTTT. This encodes CASSYSGPGELFF.

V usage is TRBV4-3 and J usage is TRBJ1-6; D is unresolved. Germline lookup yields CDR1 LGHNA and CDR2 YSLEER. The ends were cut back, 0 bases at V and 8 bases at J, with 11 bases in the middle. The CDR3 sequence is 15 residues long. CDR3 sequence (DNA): TGCGCCAGCAGCCAAGAAGGCAGTCGGGATTCACCCCTCCACTTT. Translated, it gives CASSQEGSRDSPLHF.

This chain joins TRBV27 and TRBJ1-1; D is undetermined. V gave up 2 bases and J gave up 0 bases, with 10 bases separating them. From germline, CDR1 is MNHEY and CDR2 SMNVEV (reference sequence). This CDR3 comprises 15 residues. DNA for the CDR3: TGTGCCAGCAGTTTAATTGCCAGACTGAACACTGAAGCTTTCTTT. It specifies CASSLIARLNTEAFF.

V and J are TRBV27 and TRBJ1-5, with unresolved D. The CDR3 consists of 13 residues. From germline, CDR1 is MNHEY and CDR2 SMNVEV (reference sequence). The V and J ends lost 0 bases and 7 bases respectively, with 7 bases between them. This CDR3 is CASSLSFQQPQHF. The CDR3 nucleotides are TGTGCCAGCAGTTTATCGTTTCAGCAGCCCCAGCATTTT.

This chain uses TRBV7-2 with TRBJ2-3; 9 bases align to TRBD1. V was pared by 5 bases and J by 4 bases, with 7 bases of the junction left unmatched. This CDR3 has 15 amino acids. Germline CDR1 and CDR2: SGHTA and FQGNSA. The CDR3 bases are TGTGCCAGCAGCCGACCGGGACAGGGTCCAGATACGCAGTATTTT. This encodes CASSRPGQGPDTQYF.

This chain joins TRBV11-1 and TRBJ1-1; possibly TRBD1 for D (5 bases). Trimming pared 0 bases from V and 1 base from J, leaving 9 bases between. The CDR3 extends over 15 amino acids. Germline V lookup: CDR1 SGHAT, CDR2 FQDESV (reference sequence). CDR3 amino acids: CASSLARTGNTEAFF. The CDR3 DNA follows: TGTGCCAGCAGCTTAGCAAGAACAGGGAACACTGAAGCTTTCTTT.

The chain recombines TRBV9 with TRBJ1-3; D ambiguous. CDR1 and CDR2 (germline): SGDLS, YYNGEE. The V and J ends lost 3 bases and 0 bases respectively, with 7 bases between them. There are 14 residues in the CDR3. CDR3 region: CASSGSISGNTIYF. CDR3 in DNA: TGTGCCAGCAGCGGCTCGATCTCTGGAAACACCATATATTTT. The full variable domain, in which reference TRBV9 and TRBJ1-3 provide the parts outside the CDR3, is DSGVTQTPKHLITATGQRVTLRCSPRSGDLSVYWYQQSLDQGLQFLIQYYNGEERAKGNILERFSAQQFPDLHSELNLSSLELGDSALYFCASSGSISGNTIYFGEGSWLTVV.

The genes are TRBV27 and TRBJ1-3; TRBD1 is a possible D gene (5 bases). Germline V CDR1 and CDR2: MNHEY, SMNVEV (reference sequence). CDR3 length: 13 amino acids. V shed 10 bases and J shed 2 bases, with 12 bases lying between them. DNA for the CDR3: TGTGCCACCCGTCAGGGTGCTGGAAACACCATATATTTT. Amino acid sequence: CATRQGAGNTIYF.

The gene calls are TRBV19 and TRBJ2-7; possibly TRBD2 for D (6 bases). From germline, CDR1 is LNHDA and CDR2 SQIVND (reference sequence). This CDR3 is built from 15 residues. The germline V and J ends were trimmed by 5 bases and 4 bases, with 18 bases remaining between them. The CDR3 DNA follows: TGTGCCAGTAGTGCACCCGGGACTCAACGTTACGAGCAGTACTTC. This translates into CASSAPGTQRYEQYF.

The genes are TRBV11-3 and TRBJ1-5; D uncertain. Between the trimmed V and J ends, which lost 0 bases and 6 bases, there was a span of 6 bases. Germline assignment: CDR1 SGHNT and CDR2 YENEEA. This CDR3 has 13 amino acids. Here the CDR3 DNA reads TGTGCCAGCAGCTTAGAGGCGGGTCAGCCCCAGCATTTT. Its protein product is CASSLEAGQPQHF.

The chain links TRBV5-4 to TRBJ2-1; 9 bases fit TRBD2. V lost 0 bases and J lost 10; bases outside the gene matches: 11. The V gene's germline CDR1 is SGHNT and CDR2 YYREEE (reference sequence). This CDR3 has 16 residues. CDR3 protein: CASSLAGGAGGEEQFF. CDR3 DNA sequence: TGTGCCAGCAGCTTGGCCGGGGGAGCGGGGGGTGAGGAGCAGTTCTTC. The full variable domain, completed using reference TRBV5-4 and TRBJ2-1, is ETGVTQSPTHLIKTRGQQVTLRCSSQSGHNTVSWYQQALGQGPQFIFQYYREEENGRGNFPPRFSGLQFPNYSSELNVNALELDDSALYLCASSLAGGAGGEEQFFGPGTRLTVL.

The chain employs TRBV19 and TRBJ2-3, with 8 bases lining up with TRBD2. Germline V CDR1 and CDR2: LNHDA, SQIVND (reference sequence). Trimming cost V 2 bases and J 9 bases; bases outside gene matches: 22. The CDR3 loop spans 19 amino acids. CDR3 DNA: TGTGCCAGTAGTATACCACCTGAGGTCTTCGATGGACTAGCCGTAACGCAGTATTTT. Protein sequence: CASSIPPEVFDGLAVTQYF.

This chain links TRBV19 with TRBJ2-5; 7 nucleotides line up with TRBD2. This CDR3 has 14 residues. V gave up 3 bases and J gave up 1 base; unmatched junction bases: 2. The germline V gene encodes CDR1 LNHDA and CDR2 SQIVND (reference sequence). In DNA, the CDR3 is TGTGCCAGTAGTATGGGGGGGGTCCAAGAGACCCAGTACTTC. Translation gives CASSMGGVQETQYF.